The next 4 T cell receptor beta chains were all read from a single sample in a study of CD8 T cells in ankylosing spondylitis. MiXCR, run by TCRdb on the 5' RACE reads, gives a single entry per CDR3 protein. The table lists 190,000 or so distinct CDR3 sequences, over 10% of them singletons. The sequenced sample was blood, either unsorted or a sorted T cell fraction (not recorded which). These receptors were obtained from a male donor with ankylosing spondylitis or in good health (not recorded which).

This clonotype was seen a few times. In DNA form, the CDR3 reads TGTGCCAGCAGCCAGACTAGCGCCAGAGATACGCAGTATTTT. It translates to CASSQTSARDTQYF. The J gene is TRBJ2-3, the V gene TRBV7-9; 8 bases line up with TRBD2. Trimming at V came to 5 bases and at J to 5 bases, leaving 6 bases not matched to a gene. This CDR3 has 14 residues. Germline V lookup: CDR1 SEHNR, CDR2 FQNEAQ (reference sequence).

The chain recombines TRBV11-2 with TRBJ2-7; D unclear. The CDR3 length is 11 residues. Germline V gene sequence: CDR1 SGHAT, CDR2 FQNNGV. Trimming removed 4 bases from V and 5 bases from J, with 6 bases in between. The CDR3 DNA is TGTGCCAGCAGCTCTAGGGACGAGCAGTACTTC. Translated: CASSSRDEQYF. Together with reference TRBV11-2 and TRBJ2-7, the CDR3 gives the full variable domain: EAGVAQSPRYKIIEKRQSVAFWCNPISGHATLYWYQQILGQGPKLLIQFQNNGVVDDSQLPKDRFSAERLKGVDSTLKIQPAKLEDSAVYLCASSSRDEQYFGPGTRLTVT.

The V and J genes are TRBV30 and TRBJ2-3; D unresolved. V was shortened by 6 bases and J by 0 bases, with 10 bases between the two germline ends. The germline gives CDR1 GTSNPN, CDR2 SVGIG (reference sequence). The length of the CDR3 is 13 residues. CDR3 bases: TGTGCCTGCTCATGGCTTAGCACAGATACGCAGTATTTT. This sequence encodes CACSWLSTDTQYF.

This sequence joins TRBV7-2 and TRBJ2-4; D ambiguous. From germline, CDR1 is SGHTA and CDR2 FQGNSA. V was cut by 1 base and J by 3 bases, with 7 bases left in between. The CDR3 totals 14 residues. In DNA, the CDR3 is TGTGCCAGCAGCTTAGGAGGTTTCAAAAACATTCAGTACTTC. This gives the protein CASSLGGFKNIQYF.